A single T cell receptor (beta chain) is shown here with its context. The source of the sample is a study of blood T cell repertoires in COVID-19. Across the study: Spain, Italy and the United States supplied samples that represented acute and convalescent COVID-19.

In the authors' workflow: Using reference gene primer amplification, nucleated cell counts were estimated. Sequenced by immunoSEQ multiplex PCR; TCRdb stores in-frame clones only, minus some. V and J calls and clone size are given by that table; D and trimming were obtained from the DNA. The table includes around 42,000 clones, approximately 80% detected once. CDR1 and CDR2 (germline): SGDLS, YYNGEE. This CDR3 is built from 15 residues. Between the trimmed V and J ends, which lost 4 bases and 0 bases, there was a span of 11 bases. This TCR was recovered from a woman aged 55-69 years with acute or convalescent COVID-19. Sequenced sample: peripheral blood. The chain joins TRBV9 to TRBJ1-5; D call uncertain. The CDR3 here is CASSIAGDSNQPQHF. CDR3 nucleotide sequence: TGTGCCAGCAGCATAGCAGGTGATAGCAATCAGCCCCAGCATTTT.